This T cell receptor beta chain was found in a study of blood T cell repertoires in COVID-19. Study background: There were acute and convalescent COVID-19 samples, and they came from the United States, Italy and Spain. Nucleic acid was either cDNA or gDNA, and it came from T cells, B-cell-depleted T cells, or PBMCs.

This clone has a single count. Original processing notes: Scientists estimated how many nucleated cells there were by amplifying reference gene primers. TCRdb's copy holds only in-frame clones and misses some; the assay was immunoSEQ multiplex PCR. The V and J calls and clone size come from that table; D and trimming were worked out from the DNA. The profile shows approximately 28,000 clones, 90% of them singletons. The germline gives CDR1 LNHDA, CDR2 SQIVND (reference sequence). The J segment lost 5 bases and the V segment lost 4 bases, leaving 11 bases of the junction unmatched. This CDR3 spans 16 amino acids.

This clonotype was obtained from a woman aged 55-69 years with active COVID-19. Sequencing input: peripheral blood. The V call is TRBV19, the J call TRBJ2-5; the match to TRBD1 covers 9 bases. The DNA for the CDR3 is TGTGCCAGTAGTACCTGGACAGGGGATGATCTTGAGACCCAGTACTTC. Residues: CASSTWTGDDLETQYF.